This TCR beta chain stems from a study of T cell responses to AZD1222 COVID-19 vaccine. Overall study: Timing groups of about 4 and about 12 weeks for second doses were pooled.

The table came from immunoSEQ multiplex PCR; TCRdb's copy has only in-frame clones and leaves some out. The sample shows some 110,000 clones, 90% of them seen only once. This CDR3 comprises 17 residues. Germline lookup yields CDR1 LGHDT and CDR2 YNNKEL (reference sequence). Trimming cost V 3 bases and J 6 bases; bases outside gene matches: 15. The chain couples TRBV3-1 (or the pseudogene TRBV3-2) to TRBJ2-7, with TRBD2 identical over 9 bases. This receptor was taken from an adult in good health. Sample: peripheral blood, taken on day 0 of AZD1222 vaccination. Written as DNA, the CDR3 is TGTGCCAGCAGCCATTTAAGCGGGAGGTTCTACTTAGCCGAGCAGTACTTC. Amino acid sequence: CASSHLSGRFYLAEQYF.